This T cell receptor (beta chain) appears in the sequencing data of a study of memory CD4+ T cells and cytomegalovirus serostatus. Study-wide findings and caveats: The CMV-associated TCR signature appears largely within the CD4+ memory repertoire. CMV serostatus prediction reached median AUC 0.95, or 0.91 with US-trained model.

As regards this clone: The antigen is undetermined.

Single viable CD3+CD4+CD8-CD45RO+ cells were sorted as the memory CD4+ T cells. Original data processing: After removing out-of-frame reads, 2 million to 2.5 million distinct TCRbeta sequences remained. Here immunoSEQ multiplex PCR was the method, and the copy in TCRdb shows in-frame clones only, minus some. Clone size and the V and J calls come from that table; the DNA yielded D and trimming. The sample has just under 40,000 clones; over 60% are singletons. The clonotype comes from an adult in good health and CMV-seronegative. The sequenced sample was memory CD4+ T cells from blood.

In DNA, the CDR3 is TGTGCCAGCTCACTGGGACAGGTCTACGAGCAGTACTTC. The encoded protein is CASSLGQVYEQYF. V gene TRBV18 combines with J gene TRBJ2-7; TRBD1 agrees at 8 bases. V shed 4 bases and J 3 bases; nucleotides not matched to a gene: 2. CDR1 and CDR2 (germline): KGHSH, LQKENI. The CDR3 loop spans 13 amino acids.